Below, one T cell receptor beta chain is given with its context. The antigen remains unidentified. The CDR3 runs 16 residues. V was clipped by 5 bases and J by 6 bases, with 22 bases between them. Per germline, CDR1 LNHDA and CDR2 SQIVND (reference sequence). A 1 in 200,000 to 1 in 1 million T cell depth was the sequencing target. Measured with immunoSEQ multiplex PCR; TCRdb has only the in-frame clones, and not every one. The sample consists of over 250,000 clones, roughly 76% of them appearing once. This sample is part of a study of cytotoxic CD8 clonotypes in ibrutinib-treated CLL. Around 1.9 micrograms of genomic DNA, which was extracted from cryopreserved PBMCs, served as the material used for the TCR beta libraries. Regarding the study as a whole: Increased clonality at ibrutinib response gave way to a return toward baseline at progression. Sustained-remission patients were sampled at different times than progressing patients were.

The chain combines TRBV19 with TRBJ1-1; tentatively, D is TRBD1 (5 bases). This specimen was PBMCs, taken at disease progression, from a patient treated with ibrutinib. The sequence was obtained from a human donor with chronic lymphocytic leukemia. CDR3 amino acids: CASSRQGGVSIAEAFF. Here the CDR3 DNA reads TGTGCCAGTAGTCGTCAGGGCGGAGTATCGATCGCTGAAGCTTTCTTT.